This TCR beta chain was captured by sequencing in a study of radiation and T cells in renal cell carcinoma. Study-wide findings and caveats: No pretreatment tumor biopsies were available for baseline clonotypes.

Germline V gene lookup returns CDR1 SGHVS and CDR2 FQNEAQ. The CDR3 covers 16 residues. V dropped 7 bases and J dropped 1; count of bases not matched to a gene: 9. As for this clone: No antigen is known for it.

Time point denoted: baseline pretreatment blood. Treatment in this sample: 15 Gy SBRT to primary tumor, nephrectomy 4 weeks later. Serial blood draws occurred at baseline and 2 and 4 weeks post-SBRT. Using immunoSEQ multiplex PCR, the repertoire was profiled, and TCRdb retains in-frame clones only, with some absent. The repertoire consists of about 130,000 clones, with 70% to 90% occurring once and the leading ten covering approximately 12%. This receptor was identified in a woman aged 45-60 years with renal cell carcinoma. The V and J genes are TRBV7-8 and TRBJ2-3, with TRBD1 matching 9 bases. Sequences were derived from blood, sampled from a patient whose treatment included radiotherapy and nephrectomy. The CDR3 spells CASNQHRGRGTDTQYF. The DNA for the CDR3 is TGTGCCAGCAACCAACACAGGGGGCGCGGCACAGATACGCAGTATTTT.